The subject of this entry is one TCR beta chain. This entry comes from a study of blood T cell repertoires in COVID-19. Study-level background: The United States, Italy and Spain provided the acute and convalescent COVID-19 samples. Sources were T cells, B-cell-depleted T cells, or PBMCs; the material itself was cDNA or gDNA.

Original processing notes: Reference gene primer amplification in the assay estimated nucleated cell counts. The method was immunoSEQ multiplex PCR; TCRdb's version includes in-frame clones alone and lacks a portion of them. V and J calls and clone size are copied from that table; D and trimming were computed from the DNA. The table has about 230,000 clones, 80% to 85% seen once. The CDR3 length is 14 residues. The trim removed 9 bases at V and 4 bases at J, leaving 8 bases unmatched. Germline V CDR1 and CDR2: SNHLY, FYNNEI. The sample was peripheral blood. The sequence was obtained from a man aged 35-49 years with acute or convalescent COVID-19. J is TRBJ2-1 and V is TRBV2; 8 bases line up with TRBD2. CDR3 region: CASKIGTRYNEQFF. CDR3 DNA: TGTGCCAGTAAAATCGGGACTAGGTACAATGAGCAGTTCTTC. Complete variable domain (other parts from reference TRBV2 and TRBJ2-1): EPEVTQTPSHQVTQMGQEVILRCVPISNHLYFYWYRQILGQKVEFLVSFYNNEISEKSEIFDDQFSVERPDGSNFTLKIRSTKLEDSAMYFCASKIGTRYNEQFFGPGTRLTVL.